This T cell receptor (beta chain) originates from a study of T cells in Graves' hyperthyroidism and ophthalmopathy. Study at large: Peripheral blood draws took place at initial diagnosis, ahead of any treatment. Study-level findings and limits: Among clonotypes expanded in thyroid above 0.001, most were also found in blood.

This clonotype occurred many times. Its antigen is still unknown. The investigators amplified TCR beta CDR3 regions from RNA transcripts. The TCR CDR3 first-round RT-PCR relied on the HTBI primer set. MiXCR was run by TCRdb on the multiplex PCR reads, yielding one entry per CDR3 protein. The sample lists nearly 600,000 distinct CDR3 sequences, around 14% occurring once. Patients having uncontrolled infection, another autoimmune disease, pregnancy or lactation were not included. In making diagnoses, clinical symptoms, serum thyroxine and TRAb, thyroid ultrasound and orbital computed tomography were all used. Germline CDR1 SGHKS, CDR2 YYEKEE (reference sequence). This CDR3 is 13 amino acids long. V was trimmed by 4 bases and J by 5 bases, leaving 9 bases between them.

The sequence derives from a woman in her thirties with Graves' hyperthyroidism that later progressed to Graves' ophthalmopathy. Specimen: blood. The genes are TRBV5-5 and TRBJ1-4; D is undetermined. CDR3 sequence: CASSLTENEKLFF. CDR3 nucleotide sequence: TGTGCCAGCAGCCTTACAGAGAATGAAAAACTGTTTTTT.